These 21 T cell receptor beta chains were sequenced from one sample in a study of beta chain features in type 1 diabetes. What these receptors recognize is not known. The whole isolated RNA underwent reverse transcription, so sequencing captured expressed TCRB transcripts. TCRdb's table, derived via immunoSEQ multiplex PCR, lists solely in-frame clones and lacks some. Among around 310,000 clones listed, 13% were seen once. Study-level findings and limits: Shortening of TCRB CDR3s, moderate but significant, appeared in all four CD4+ subsets of Type 1 diabetes patients.

Sequencing input: naive CD4+ T cells from blood. These receptors originate from a woman aged 18-29 years with type 1 diabetes.

The chain recombines TRBV7-9 with TRBJ2-1; 7 bases map to TRBD2. The CDR3 totals 16 residues. V was clipped by 4 bases and J by 7 bases; unmatched bases: 13. Germline-derived CDR1 and CDR2 are SEHNR and FQNEAQ (reference sequence). DNA for the CDR3: TGTGCCAGCAGCTCCCGACTTAGCGGGTCTCTAAATGAGCAGTTCTTC. As protein: CASSSRLSGSLNEQFF.

The V gene is TRBV18, the J gene TRBJ2-1, with 10 bases aligning to TRBD2. Germline V gene lookup returns CDR1 KGHSH and CDR2 LQKENI. V was pared by 3 bases and J by 10 bases, with 9 bases of the junction left unmatched. This CDR3 has 15 amino acids. The CDR3 is CASSPRAGGRWEQFF. In DNA, the CDR3 is TGTGCCAGCTCACCGAGAGCGGGAGGGAGGTGGGAGCAGTTCTTC.

This clone occurred a few times. V is TRBV28 and J is TRBJ2-3; 7 bases map to TRBD1. The CDR3 extends over 15 amino acids. The germline V gene encodes CDR1 MDHEN and CDR2 SYDVKM. The J segment lost 1 base and the V segment lost 3 bases, leaving 4 bases of the junction unmatched. CDR3 amino acids: CASSFLTGRTDTQYF. CDR3 bases: TGTGCCAGCAGTTTTCTGACAGGGCGCACAGATACGCAGTATTTT.

The chain is built from TRBV5-4 and TRBJ2-2, with 7 bases fitting TRBD1. The V and J ends lost 5 bases and 2 bases, in that order; junction bases with no gene match: 6. The length of the CDR3 is 15 residues. The germline CDR1 and CDR2 sequences are SGHNT and YYREEE (reference sequence). CDR3 residues: CASRSGTANTGELFF. The CDR3, as DNA: TGTGCCAGCAGATCCGGGACAGCTAACACCGGGGAGCTGTTTTTT.

This chain connects TRBV25-1 to TRBJ2-3; 14 nucleotides line up with TRBD2. The CDR3 runs 18 residues. CDR1 MGHDK and CDR2 SYGVNS come from the germline V gene. After removal of 3 bases from V and 4 bases from J, the junction contained 9 bases not matched to a gene. CDR3 DNA: TGTGCCAGCAGTGACCCCCGACTAGCGGGAGGGCCTCCAGATACGCAGTATTTT. It codes for CASSDPRLAGGPPDTQYF.

This clone was detected only a few times. This chain uses TRBV7-2 with TRBJ1-5; no clear D gene. Germline V CDR1 and CDR2: SGHTA, FQGNSA. This CDR3 comprises 14 residues. Between the trimmed V and J ends, which lost 0 bases and 6 bases, there was a span of 9 bases. DNA of the CDR3: TGTGCCAGCAGCTTAGCGAGGGTCGGTCAGCCCCAGCATTTT. Translation gives CASSLARVGQPQHF.

The sample holds a few counts of this clone. V usage is TRBV7-9 and J usage is TRBJ2-7; TRBD1 aligns across 11 bases. CDR3 length equals 17 residues. Per the germline V gene, CDR1 is SEHNR and CDR2 is FQNEAQ (reference sequence). The trim removed 8 bases at V and 4 bases at J, leaving 16 bases unmatched. CDR3 sequence: CASEEDRGLTNRYEQYF. CDR3 DNA: TGTGCCAGCGAGGAGGACAGGGGGCTGACGAATCGGTACGAGCAGTACTTC.

This sequence joins TRBV29-1 and TRBJ2-2; 9 bases match TRBD1. V trimming: 4 bases; J trimming: 4 bases; junction bases outside the gene matches: 4. CDR1 is SQVTM and CDR2 is ANQGSEA in the germline V gene. The CDR3 loop spans 14 amino acids. DNA for the CDR3: TGCAGCGTTGCCCCGGACAGGGGCACCGGGGAGCTGTTTTTT. It encodes CSVAPDRGTGELFF.

The chain employs TRBV5-4 and TRBJ2-3, with D unresolved. This CDR3 has 15 residues. The V end was cut by 2 bases, the J end by 1 base, with 11 bases between. Germline CDR1 and CDR2: SGHNT and YYREEE (reference sequence). The CDR3 DNA follows: TGTGCCAGCAGCTTCGGCGGAGAGGGCACAGATACGCAGTATTTT. It is translated as CASSFGGEGTDTQYF.

This clone was detected a few times. The chain uses TRBV7-9 and TRBJ2-1; TRBD1 aligns across 10 bases. After removal of 1 base from V and 8 bases from J, the junction contained 5 bases not matched to a gene. Looked up from germline, CDR1 is SEHNR and CDR2 is FQNEAQ (reference sequence). The CDR3 runs to 15 residues. The CDR3 region is CASSLVGQGDDEQFF. The CDR3 DNA reads as TGTGCCAGCAGCTTAGTAGGACAGGGGGACGATGAGCAGTTCTTC.

This clone was seen a handful of times. The rearrangement uses TRBV28 and TRBJ2-5, with TRBD1 identical over 7 bases. The length of the CDR3 is 14 residues. The trim removed 5 bases at V and 2 bases at J, leaving 5 bases unmatched. Germline V CDR1 and CDR2: MDHEN, SYDVKM. CDR3 region: CASSPPRGQETQYF. As DNA, the CDR3 is TGTGCCAGCAGTCCCCCCAGGGGGCAAGAGACCCAGTACTTC.

This clone was observed a few times. The V call is TRBV5-1, the J call TRBJ1-4; no clear D. Trimming removed 0 bases at V and 6 bases at J, with 9 bases between. The germline gives CDR1 SGHRS, CDR2 YFSETQ. There are 14 residues in the CDR3. The CDR3 DNA reads as TGCGCCAGCAGCTTGGGACCCCAGGATGAAAAACTGTTTTTT. This encodes CASSLGPQDEKLFF.

This clone was picked up a small number of times. CDR3 residues: CASRRDRAGTYEQYV. The CDR3 DNA reads TGTGCCAGCAGGCGGGACAGGGCGGGGACCTACGAGCAGTACGTC. This rearrangement joins TRBV6-5 to TRBJ2-7; 9 bases line up with TRBD1. The length of the CDR3 is 15 residues. The germline V gene has CDR1 MNHEY and CDR2 SVGAGI. Losses at the gene ends were 6 bases for V and 2 bases for J; bases not matched to a gene: 8.

The V gene is TRBV2, the J gene TRBJ1-2; D may be TRBD1 (5 bases). Trimming shortened V by 3 bases and J by 7 bases, and 9 bases separated the two germline ends. CDR3 length: 12 amino acids. CDR1 and CDR2 (germline): SNHLY, FYNNEI. CDR3 nucleotides: TGTGCCAGCAGTGAGGGGGGGTCTGGCTACACCTTC. Protein product: CASSEGGSGYTF.

This rearrangement joins TRBV7-6 to TRBJ1-3; perhaps TRBD1 as D (5 bases). V lost 1 base and J 0 bases, leaving 7 bases between the germline ends. Germline values: CDR1 SGHVS, CDR2 FNYEAQ. The CDR3 covers 15 residues. This CDR3 is CASSLGGISGNTIYF. The CDR3 DNA follows: TGTGCCAGCAGCTTAGGGGGCATCTCTGGAAACACCATATATTTT.

This clone occurred a few times. V usage is TRBV15 and J usage is TRBJ2-1; the match to TRBD2 covers 11 bases. This CDR3 spans 16 amino acids. Germline CDR1 and CDR2: LNHNV and YYDKDF (reference sequence). The J segment lost 9 bases and the V segment lost 0 bases, leaving 7 bases of the junction unmatched. The CDR3 coding sequence is TGTGCCACCAGCAGAGAGATAGCGGGAGGGCGAGGTGAGCAGTTCTTC. The encoded protein is CATSREIAGGRGEQFF.

This clone was seen only a few times. Distinct nucleotide sequences in the sample also encode this CDR3. V and J are TRBV28 and TRBJ2-1, with TRBD1 as a possible D gene (5 bases). The germline V gene has CDR1 MDHEN and CDR2 SYDVKM. Trimming removed 3 bases from V and 8 bases from J, with 5 bases in between. The CDR3 consists of 11 residues. CDR3 sequence: CASSFRDEQFF. The CDR3 DNA follows: TGTGCCAGCAGTTTCAGGGATGAGCAGTTCTTC. The full variable domain, in which reference TRBV28 and TRBJ2-1 provide the parts outside the CDR3, is DVKVTQSSRYLVKRTGEKVFLECVQDMDHENMFWYRQDPGLGLRLIYFSYDVKMKEKGDIPEGYSVSREKKERFSLILESASTNQTSMYLCASSFRDEQFFGPGTRLTVL.

Only a few counts were recorded for this clone. This chain joins TRBV28 and TRBJ2-3, with TRBD2 identical over 10 bases. Per the germline V gene, CDR1 is MDHEN and CDR2 is SYDVKM. The length of the CDR3 is 15 residues. Trimming cost V 5 bases and J 4 bases; bases outside gene matches: 6. The CDR3 spells CASSQAGGPSDTQYF. DNA of the CDR3: TGTGCCAGCAGTCAAGCGGGAGGGCCCTCAGATACGCAGTATTTT.

This clone was picked up a small number of times. The chain is built from TRBV28 and TRBJ1-5, with TRBD1 as a possible D gene (5 bases). CDR3 length equals 13 residues. Trimming cost V 4 bases and J 9 bases, with 13 bases left between them. CDR1 MDHEN and CDR2 SYDVKM come from the germline V gene. CDR3 protein: CASSSGFRGPQHF. The DNA of the CDR3 is TGTGCCAGCAGTTCCGGATTTAGGGGGCCCCAGCATTTT.

This clone was recorded a few times. V gene TRBV19 combines with J gene TRBJ2-1; TRBD2 might be the D (6 bases). The germline V and J ends were trimmed by 4 bases and 4 bases, with 8 bases remaining between them. CDR3 size: 13 residues. Germline CDR1 and CDR2: LNHDA and SQIVND (reference sequence). The CDR3 DNA follows: TGTGCCAGTAGTAGGGCGGGATACAATGAGCAGTTCTTC. Residues: CASSRAGYNEQFF. The entire variable domain, with the rest obtained from reference TRBV19 and TRBJ2-1, is as follows: DGGITQSPKYLFRKEGQNVTLSCEQNLNHDAMYWYRQDPGQGLRLIYYSQIVNDFQKGDIAEGYSVSREKKESFPLTVTSAQKNPTAFYLCASSRAGYNEQFFGPGTRLTVL.

This chain links TRBV11-2 with TRBJ2-1; TRBD2 aligns across 10 bases. J gave up 2 bases and V 5 bases, and 3 bases lay outside the gene matches. This CDR3 contains 15 residues. The germline V gene encodes CDR1 SGHAT and CDR2 FQNNGV. This CDR3 is CASSRTSGAYNEQFF. CDR3 coding DNA: TGTGCCAGCAGCAGAACTAGCGGGGCCTACAATGAGCAGTTCTTC.